This T cell receptor (beta chain) is drawn from a study of blood T cell repertoires in COVID-19. Across the study: Specimens from acute and convalescent COVID-19 originated in the United States, Italy and Spain.

This clone was detected only a few times. The method was immunoSEQ multiplex PCR; TCRdb's version includes in-frame clones alone and lacks a portion of them. The sample has 300,000 or so clones, more than 75% seen once. The CDR3 spans 17 residues. The J segment lost 4 bases and the V segment lost 0 bases, leaving 1 base of the junction unmatched. Germline CDR1 SGHNT, CDR2 YENEEA. The receptor comes from a woman younger than 30 who had recovered from COVID-19. V and J are TRBV11-3 and TRBJ2-2; 14 nucleotides match TRBD2. The specimen sequenced was PBMCs or T cells enriched from blood (not recorded which). CDR3 amino acids: CASSLEGTSGSTGELFF. CDR3 DNA: TGTGCCAGCAGCTTAGAGGGGACTAGCGGGAGCACCGGGGAGCTGTTTTTT.